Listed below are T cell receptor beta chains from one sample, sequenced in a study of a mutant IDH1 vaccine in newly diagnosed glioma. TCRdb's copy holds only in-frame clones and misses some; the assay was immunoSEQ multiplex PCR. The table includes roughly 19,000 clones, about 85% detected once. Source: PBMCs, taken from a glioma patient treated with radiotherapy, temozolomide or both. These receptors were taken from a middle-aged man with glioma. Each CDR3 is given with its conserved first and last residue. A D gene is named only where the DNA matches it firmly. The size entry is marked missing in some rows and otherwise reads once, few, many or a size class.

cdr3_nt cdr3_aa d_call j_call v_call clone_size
TGTGCCAGCAGTGAAACTTTGGGACAGGTGTATGGCTACACCTTC CASSETLGQVYGYTF TRBD1 TRBJ1-2 TRBV6-1 -
TGTGCCATCAGCGCCGGGACAGACGGATACAATGAGCAGTTCTTC CAISAGTDGYNEQFF TRBD1 TRBJ2-1 TRBV10-3 few
TGTGCTAGTGGTTTGACCCCTACAGGGTCCCAGTACTTC CASGLTPTGSQYF - TRBJ2-5 TRBV12-5 -
TGTGCCAGCAGCTTACGAACACTCAGGAATGAAAAACTGTTTTTT CASSLRTLRNEKLFF - TRBJ1-4 TRBV7-4 -
TGTGCCAGCAGCGTGACAGGGGGTTACACTGAAGCTTTCTTT CASSVTGGYTEAFF TRBD1 TRBJ1-1 TRBV7-8 -
TGCAGCGTTGACACTCCGACAGGCCACGAGCAGTACTTC CSVDTPTGHEQYF - TRBJ2-7 TRBV29-1 once
TGTGCCAGCAACGAGGACAGGCCCACTGAAGCTTTCTTT CASNEDRPTEAFF TRBD1 TRBJ1-1 TRBV28 -
TGCGCCAGCAGATTAGGGACTAGCGGGAACACCGGGGAGCTGTTTTTT CASRLGTSGNTGELFF TRBD2 TRBJ2-2 TRBV5-1 -
TGTGCCACCAGCAGACGGGGAAGGACCACTGAAGCTTTCTTT CATSRRGRTTEAFF - TRBJ1-1 TRBV15 once
TGTGCCAGCAGTGAAAGTATAGGGGCCCGCTACTTC CASSESIGARYF - TRBJ2-5 TRBV25-1 -
TGTGCCAGCAGCTTCTTATCCAGCGGGGAGCTGTTTTTT CASSFLSSGELFF - TRBJ2-2 TRBV7-9 -
TGTGCCAGCGGGTGGGACAGCTATCAGCCCCAGCATTTT CASGWDSYQPQHF TRBD1 TRBJ1-5 TRBV6-1 -
TGTGCCATCAGTGTCGCCCCCAACTATGGCTACACCTTC CAISVAPNYGYTF - TRBJ1-2 TRBV10-3 -
TGTGCCATCAGTGACCCAACAGGGAGAGATGGCTACACCTTC CAISDPTGRDGYTF - TRBJ1-2 TRBV10-3 -
TGTGCCAGTACCATGCAGCGGGAATTCACAGATACGCAGTATTTT CASTMQREFTDTQYF TRBD2 TRBJ2-3 TRBV19 -
TGTGCCAGTACCCCCCGGGAGGGAGACCAGCCCCAGCATTTT CASTPREGDQPQHF - TRBJ1-5 TRBV19 -
TGTGCCAGCAGCCAAGATGCGGGGGCTGGCAATCAGCCCCAGCATTTT CASSQDAGAGNQPQHF - TRBJ1-5 TRBV4-2 -
TGTGCCAGCAGCTTAAATGGACATTCGAATGAAAAACTGTTTTTT CASSLNGHSNEKLFF - TRBJ1-4 TRBV7-2 -